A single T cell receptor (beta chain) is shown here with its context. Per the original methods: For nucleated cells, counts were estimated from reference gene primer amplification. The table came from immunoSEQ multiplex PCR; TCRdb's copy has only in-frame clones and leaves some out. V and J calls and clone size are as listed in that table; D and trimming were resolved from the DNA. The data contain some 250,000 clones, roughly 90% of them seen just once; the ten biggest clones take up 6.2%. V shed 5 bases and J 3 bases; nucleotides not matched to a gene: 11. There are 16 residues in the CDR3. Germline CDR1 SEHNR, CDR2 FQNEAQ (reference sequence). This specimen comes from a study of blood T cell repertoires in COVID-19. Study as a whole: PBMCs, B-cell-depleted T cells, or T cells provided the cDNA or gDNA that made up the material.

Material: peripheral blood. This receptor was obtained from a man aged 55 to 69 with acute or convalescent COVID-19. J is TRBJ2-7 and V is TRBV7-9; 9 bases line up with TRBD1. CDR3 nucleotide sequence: TGTGCCAGCAGCCATCCCCCTGGACAGGGGAACTACGAGCAGTACTTC. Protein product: CASSHPPGQGNYEQYF.